The 3 T cell receptor beta chains given below trace back to one sample, sequenced in a study of T cell responses to AZD1222 COVID-19 vaccine. Sequencing was performed with immunoSEQ multiplex PCR; in TCRdb, only in-frame clones are kept and a portion is missing. The sample includes around 97,000 clones, 88% seen only once; the top ten take roughly 20%. The source material was peripheral blood, sampled on day 0 of AZD1222 vaccination. These receptor sequences come from an adult in good health.

The chain is built from TRBV28 and TRBJ1-1, with a tentative D call TRBD1 (6 bases). The CDR3 runs 15 residues. Per the germline V gene, CDR1 is MDHEN and CDR2 is SYDVKM. The germline V and J ends were trimmed by 2 bases and 3 bases, with 13 bases remaining between them. The CDR3, as DNA: TGTGCCAGCAGTTTAGTGGGGGCGCAAGACACTGAAGCTTTCTTT. The encoded protein is CASSLVGAQDTEAFF. Variable domain in full (rest from reference TRBV28 and TRBJ1-1): DVKVTQSSRYLVKRTGEKVFLECVQDMDHENMFWYRQDPGLGLRLIYFSYDVKMKEKGDIPEGYSVSREKKERFSLILESASTNQTSMYLCASSLVGAQDTEAFFGQGTRLTVV.

This chain connects TRBV7-8 to TRBJ2-7; D ambiguous. The CDR3 extends over 14 amino acids. The V gene lost 5 bases and the J gene lost 0 bases, with 11 bases spanning the gap. Germline assignment: CDR1 SGHVS and CDR2 FQNEAQ. The CDR3 loop reads CASSPRLSSYEQYF. The CDR3 bases are TGTGCCAGCAGCCCGCGCCTGAGCTCCTACGAGCAGTACTTC.

The chain links TRBV5-1 to TRBJ1-6, with TRBD1 as a possible D gene (5 bases). Trimming stripped 3 bases from V and 0 bases from J, with 10 bases between. Germline values: CDR1 SGHRS, CDR2 YFSETQ. The CDR3 runs 16 residues. DNA for the CDR3: TGCGCCAGCAGCTCCGACAGCAGCTCCTATAATTCACCCCTCCACTTT. It encodes CASSSDSSSYNSPLHF.